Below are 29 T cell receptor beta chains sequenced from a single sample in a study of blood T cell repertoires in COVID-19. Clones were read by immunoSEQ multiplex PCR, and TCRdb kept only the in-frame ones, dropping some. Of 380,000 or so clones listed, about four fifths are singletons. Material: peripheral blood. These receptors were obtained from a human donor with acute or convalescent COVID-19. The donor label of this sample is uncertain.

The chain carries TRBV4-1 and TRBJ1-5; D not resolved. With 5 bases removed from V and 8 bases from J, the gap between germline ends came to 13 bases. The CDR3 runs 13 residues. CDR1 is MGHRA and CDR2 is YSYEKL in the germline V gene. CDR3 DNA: TGCGCCAGCAGCGGAGGACTTAGGAAGCCCCAGCATTTT. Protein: CASSGGLRKPQHF.

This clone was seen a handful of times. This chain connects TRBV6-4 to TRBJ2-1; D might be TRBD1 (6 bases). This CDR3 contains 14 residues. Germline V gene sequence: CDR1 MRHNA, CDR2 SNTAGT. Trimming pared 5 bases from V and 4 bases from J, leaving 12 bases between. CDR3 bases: TGTGCCAGCAGTCAAGGGGGAGAGTACAATGAGCAGTTCTTC. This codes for CASSQGGEYNEQFF.

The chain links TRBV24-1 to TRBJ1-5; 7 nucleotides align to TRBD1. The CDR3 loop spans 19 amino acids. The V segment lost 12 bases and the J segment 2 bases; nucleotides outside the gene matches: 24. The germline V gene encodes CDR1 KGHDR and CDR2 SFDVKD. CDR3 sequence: CASNNRADRVQRGNQPQHF. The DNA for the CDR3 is TGTGCCTCAAATAACCGAGCCGACAGGGTTCAACGCGGCAATCAGCCCCAGCATTTT.

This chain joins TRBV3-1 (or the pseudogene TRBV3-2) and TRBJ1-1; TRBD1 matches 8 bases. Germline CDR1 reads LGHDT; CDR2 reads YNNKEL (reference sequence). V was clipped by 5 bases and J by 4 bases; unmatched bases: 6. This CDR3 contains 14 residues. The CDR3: CASSGGQVGTEAFF. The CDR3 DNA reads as TGTGCCAGCAGCGGGGGACAGGTGGGCACTGAAGCTTTCTTT.

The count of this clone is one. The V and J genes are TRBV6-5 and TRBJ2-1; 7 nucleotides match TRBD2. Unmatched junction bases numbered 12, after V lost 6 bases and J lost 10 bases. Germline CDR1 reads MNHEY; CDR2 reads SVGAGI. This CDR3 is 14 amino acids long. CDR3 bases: TGTGCCAGCAGCCCCGGACTAGTAGTCAGCGAGCAGTTCTTC. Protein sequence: CASSPGLVVSEQFF.

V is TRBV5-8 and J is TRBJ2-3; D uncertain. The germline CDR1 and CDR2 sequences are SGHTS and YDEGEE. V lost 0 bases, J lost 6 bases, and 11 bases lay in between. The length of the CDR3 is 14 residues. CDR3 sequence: CASSLDRGWDTQYF. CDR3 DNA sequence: TGTGCCAGCAGCTTGGATCGCGGATGGGATACGCAGTATTTT.

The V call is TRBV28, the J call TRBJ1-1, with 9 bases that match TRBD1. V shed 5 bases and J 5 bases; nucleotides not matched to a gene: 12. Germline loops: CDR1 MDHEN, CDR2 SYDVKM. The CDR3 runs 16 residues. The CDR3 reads CASSLNPHRGQTEAFF. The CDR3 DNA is TGTGCCAGCAGTCTGAACCCCCACAGGGGGCAAACTGAAGCTTTCTTT.

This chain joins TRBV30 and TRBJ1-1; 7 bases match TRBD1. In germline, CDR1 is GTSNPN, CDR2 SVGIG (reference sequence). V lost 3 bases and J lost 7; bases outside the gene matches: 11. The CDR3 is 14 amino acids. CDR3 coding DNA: TGTGCCTGGAGAAAAGGGGGCGGGATAGGTGAAGCTTTCTTT. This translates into CAWRKGGGIGEAFF.

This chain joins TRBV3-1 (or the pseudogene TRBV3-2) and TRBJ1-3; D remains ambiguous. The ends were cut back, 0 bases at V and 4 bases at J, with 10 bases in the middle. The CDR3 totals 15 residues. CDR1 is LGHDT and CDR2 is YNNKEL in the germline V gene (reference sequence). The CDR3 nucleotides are TGTGCCAGCAGCCAAGACGTAACCTACGGAAACACCATATATTTT. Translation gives CASSQDVTYGNTIYF.

In DNA, the CDR3 is TGCGCCAGCAGCCTCGGGACAGGGCGAGAAGAGACCCAGTACTTC. This codes for CASSLGTGREETQYF. The chain is built from TRBV5-1 and TRBJ2-5; 9 bases map to TRBD1. Trimming took 4 bases from V and 3 from J; bases not matched to a gene: 7. Germline V gene lookup returns CDR1 SGHRS and CDR2 YFSETQ. The CDR3 runs 15 residues.

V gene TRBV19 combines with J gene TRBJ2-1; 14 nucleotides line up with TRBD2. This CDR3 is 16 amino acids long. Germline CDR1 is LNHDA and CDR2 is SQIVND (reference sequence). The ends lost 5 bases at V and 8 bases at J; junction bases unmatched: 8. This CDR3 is CASSSRTSGRRDEQFF. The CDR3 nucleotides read TGTGCCAGTAGTTCCCGGACTAGCGGGAGGAGGGATGAGCAGTTCTTC.

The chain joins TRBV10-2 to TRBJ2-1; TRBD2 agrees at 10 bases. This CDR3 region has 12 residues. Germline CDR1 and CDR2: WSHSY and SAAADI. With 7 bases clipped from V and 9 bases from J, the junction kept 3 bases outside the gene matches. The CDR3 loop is CASTSGGGEQFF. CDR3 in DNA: TGCGCCAGCACTAGCGGGGGAGGTGAGCAGTTCTTC.

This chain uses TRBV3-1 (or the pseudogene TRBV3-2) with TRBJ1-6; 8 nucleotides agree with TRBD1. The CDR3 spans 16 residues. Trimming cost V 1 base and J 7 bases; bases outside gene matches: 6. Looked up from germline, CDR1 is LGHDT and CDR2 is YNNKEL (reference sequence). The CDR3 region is CASSQAQGVGNSPLHF. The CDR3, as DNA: TGTGCCAGCAGCCAAGCACAGGGGGTCGGGAATTCACCCCTCCACTTT.

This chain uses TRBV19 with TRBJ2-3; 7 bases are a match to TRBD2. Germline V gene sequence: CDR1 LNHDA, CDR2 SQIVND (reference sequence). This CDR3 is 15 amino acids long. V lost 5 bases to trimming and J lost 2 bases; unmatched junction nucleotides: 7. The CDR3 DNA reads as TGTGCCAGTAGTCCCGGGGACTACCCCACAGATACGCAGTATTTT. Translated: CASSPGDYPTDTQYF.

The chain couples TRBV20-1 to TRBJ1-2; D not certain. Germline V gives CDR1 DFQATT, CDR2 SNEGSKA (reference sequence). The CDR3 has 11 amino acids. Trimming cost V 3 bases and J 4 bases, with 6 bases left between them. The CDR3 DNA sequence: TGCAGTGCTAGTAAGAGCTATGGCTACACCTTC. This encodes CSASKSYGYTF.

The CDR3 loop is CAWSVTGVGGYTF. The CDR3 DNA is TGTGCCTGGAGTGTGACAGGGGTGGGTGGCTACACCTTC. V and J are TRBV30 and TRBJ1-2; 8 bases map to TRBD1. Trimming took 0 bases from V and 7 from J; bases not matched to a gene: 4. The CDR3 extends over 13 amino acids. Germline V lookup: CDR1 GTSNPN, CDR2 SVGIG (reference sequence).

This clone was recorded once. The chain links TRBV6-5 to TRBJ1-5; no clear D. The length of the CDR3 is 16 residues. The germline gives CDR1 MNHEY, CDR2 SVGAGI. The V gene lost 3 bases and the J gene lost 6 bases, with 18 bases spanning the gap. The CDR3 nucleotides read TGTGCCAGCAGTTATGGGGAGCCTAAAAATTCTCAGCCCCAGCATTTT. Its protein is CASSYGEPKNSQPQHF.

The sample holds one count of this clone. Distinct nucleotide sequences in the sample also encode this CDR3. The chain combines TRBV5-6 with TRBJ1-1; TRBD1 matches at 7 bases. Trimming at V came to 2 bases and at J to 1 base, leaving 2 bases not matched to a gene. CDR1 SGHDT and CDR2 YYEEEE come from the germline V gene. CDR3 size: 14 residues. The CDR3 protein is CASSFRDRNTEAFF. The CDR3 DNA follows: TGTGCCAGCAGCTTCAGGGACAGGAACACTGAAGCTTTCTTT.

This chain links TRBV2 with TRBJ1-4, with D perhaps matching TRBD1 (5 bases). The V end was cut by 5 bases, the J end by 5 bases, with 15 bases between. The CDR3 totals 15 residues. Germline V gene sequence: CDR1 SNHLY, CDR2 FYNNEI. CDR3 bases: TGTGCCAGCAGTTCCCAGGGAACTCGAAATGAAAAACTGTTTTTT. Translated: CASSSQGTRNEKLFF.

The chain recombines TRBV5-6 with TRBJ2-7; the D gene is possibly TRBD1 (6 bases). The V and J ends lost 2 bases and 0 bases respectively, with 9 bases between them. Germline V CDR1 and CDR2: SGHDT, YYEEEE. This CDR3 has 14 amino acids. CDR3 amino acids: CASSFLQGSYEQYF. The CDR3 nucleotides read TGTGCCAGCAGCTTTCTACAGGGCTCCTACGAGCAGTACTTC. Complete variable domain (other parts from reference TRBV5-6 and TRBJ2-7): DAGVTQSPTHLIKTRGQQVTLRCSPKSGHDTVSWYQQALGQGPQFIFQYYEEEERQRGNFPDRFSGHQFPNYSSELNVNALLLGDSALYLCASSFLQGSYEQYFGPGTRLTVT.

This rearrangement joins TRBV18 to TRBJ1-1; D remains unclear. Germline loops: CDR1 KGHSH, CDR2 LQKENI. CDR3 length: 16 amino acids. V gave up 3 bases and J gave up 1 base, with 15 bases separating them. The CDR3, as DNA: TGTGCCAGCTCACCGCTGGAGGTCTGGGGGAACACTGAAGCTTTCTTT. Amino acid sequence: CASSPLEVWGNTEAFF.

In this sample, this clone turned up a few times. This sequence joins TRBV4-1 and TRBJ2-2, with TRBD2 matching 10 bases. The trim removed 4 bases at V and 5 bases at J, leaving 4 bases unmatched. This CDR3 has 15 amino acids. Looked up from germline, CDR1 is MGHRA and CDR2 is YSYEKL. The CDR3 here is CASSPGLARTGELFF. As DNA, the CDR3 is TGCGCCAGCAGCCCGGGACTAGCGCGTACCGGGGAGCTGTTTTTT.

Written as DNA, the CDR3 is TGTGCCAGCAGACAGGGGGCTCCGAACACTGAAGCTTTCTTT. It codes for CASRQGAPNTEAFF. This chain links TRBV2 with TRBJ1-1, with TRBD1 identical over 9 bases. Looked up from germline, CDR1 is SNHLY and CDR2 is FYNNEI. The CDR3 has 14 residues. Trimming cost V 6 bases and J 1 base; bases outside gene matches: 3.

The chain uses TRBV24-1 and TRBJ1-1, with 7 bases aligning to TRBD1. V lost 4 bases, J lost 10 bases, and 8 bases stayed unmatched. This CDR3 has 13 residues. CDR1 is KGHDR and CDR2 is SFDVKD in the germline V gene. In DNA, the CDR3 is TGTGCCACCAGTGACCCGGGACAGATGGGAGCTTTCTTT. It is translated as CATSDPGQMGAFF.

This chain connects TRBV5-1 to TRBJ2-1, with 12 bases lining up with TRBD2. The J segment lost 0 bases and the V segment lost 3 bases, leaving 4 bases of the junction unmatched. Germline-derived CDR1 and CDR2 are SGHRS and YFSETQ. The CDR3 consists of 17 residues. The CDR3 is CASSSSGGASSYNEQFF. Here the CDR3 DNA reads TGCGCCAGCAGCTCTAGCGGGGGGGCAAGCTCCTACAATGAGCAGTTCTTC. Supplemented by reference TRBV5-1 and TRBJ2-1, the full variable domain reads KAGVTQTPRYLIKTRGQQVTLSCSPISGHRSVSWYQQTPGQGLQFLFEYFSETQRNKGNFPGRFSGRQFSNSRSEMNVSTLELGDSALYLCASSSSGGASSYNEQFFGPGTRLTVL.

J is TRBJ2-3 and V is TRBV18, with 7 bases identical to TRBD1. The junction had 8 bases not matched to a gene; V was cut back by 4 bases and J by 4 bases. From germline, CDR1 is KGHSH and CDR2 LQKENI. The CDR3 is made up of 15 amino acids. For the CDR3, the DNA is TGTGCCAGCTCACAGAGACAGGGCATCGCAGATACGCAGTATTTT. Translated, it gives CASSQRQGIADTQYF. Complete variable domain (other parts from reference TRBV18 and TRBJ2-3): NAGVMQNPRHLVRRRGQEARLRCSPMKGHSHVYWYRQLPEEGLKFMVYLQKENIIDESGMPKERFSAEFPKEGPSILRIQQVVRGDSAAYFCASSQRQGIADTQYFGPGTRLTVL.

The DNA for the CDR3 is TGTGCCAGCAGTGATAATTACGAGCAGTACTTC. Protein product: CASSDNYEQYF. The rearrangement joins TRBV6-1 to TRBJ2-7; D unclear. CDR1 and CDR2 (germline): MNHNS, SASEGT. This CDR3 contains 11 residues. V was clipped by 3 bases and J by 4 bases, with 4 bases between them.

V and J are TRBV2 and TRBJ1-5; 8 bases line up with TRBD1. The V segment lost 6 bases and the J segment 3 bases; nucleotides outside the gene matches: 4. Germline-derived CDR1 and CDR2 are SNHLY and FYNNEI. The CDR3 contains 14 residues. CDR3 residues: CASSDRGDNQPQHF. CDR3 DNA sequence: TGTGCCAGCAGCGACAGGGGAGACAATCAGCCCCAGCATTTT.

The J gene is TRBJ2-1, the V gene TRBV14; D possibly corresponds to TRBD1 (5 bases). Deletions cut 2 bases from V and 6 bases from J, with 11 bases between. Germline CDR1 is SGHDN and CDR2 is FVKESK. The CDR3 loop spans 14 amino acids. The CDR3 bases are TGTGCCAGCAGCCAATCGGACACCATCAATGAGCAGTTCTTC. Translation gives CASSQSDTINEQFF. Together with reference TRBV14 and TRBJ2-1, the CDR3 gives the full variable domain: EAGVTQFPSHSVIEKGQTVTLRCDPISGHDNLYWYRRVMGKEIKFLLHFVKESKQDESGMPNNRFLAERTGGTYSTLKVQPAELEDSGVYFCASSQSDTINEQFFGPGTRLTVL.